This T cell receptor (beta chain) appears in the sequencing data of a study of T cells in Graves' hyperthyroidism and ophthalmopathy (dated by TCRdb to between 2018 and 2021). About the investigation overall: Peripheral blood samples were taken at initial diagnosis, before any treatment was given. After blood sampling, hyperthyroidism patients were treated with methimazole at a starting dose of 30 mg daily, and ophthalmopathy patients were treated with high-dose intravenous methylprednisolone. To identify TCR V-J signatures that set the groups apart, the researchers used a discovery cohort of approximately 98 patients, made up of 43 with Graves' ophthalmopathy and about 60 with stable Graves' hyperthyroidism. The roughly 90 discovery patients were divided at random into training and test sets in a 7:3 ratio. An independent validation cohort of about 19 hyperthyroidism patients and 17 patients who later progressed to ophthalmopathy tested prospective prediction of ophthalmopathy. The study also compared thyroid tissue and blood T-cell repertoires from a handful of Graves' hyperthyroidism patients. The paper describes TCR Vbeta CDR3 sequencing of about 140 peripheral blood samples, made up of fewer than 50 ophthalmopathy patients, 70 to 75 hyperthyroidism patients and 17 progressor patients. General findings and caveats noted by the study authors: Sample size was not statistically predetermined, and investigators were not blinded to group allocation. Most expanded thyroid clonotypes (frequency above 0.001) were also detected in blood, a finding suggesting that blood repertoires may reflect thyroid immune responses. During validation, the model predicted progression to ophthalmopathy a median of around six months ahead of onset, with just under 71% sensitivity and less than 85% specificity. Ophthalmopathy was separated from stable hyperthyroidism by a 13 V-J signature model, with approximately 89% sensitivity and approximately 84% specificity obtained in cross-validation and 80%/75% obtained in testing.

CDR1 and CDR2 (SGHTA, FQGNSA) derive from the germline V gene. The CDR3 runs 13 amino acids, cysteine and phenylalanine included. The kept DNA is CDR3 alone, 39 bases in frame from the first base. V is clipped by 5 bases and J by 4 bases, and the sequence between their germline boundaries is 9 bases long. In the ophthalmopathy patients, disease was moderately to severely active, with a Clinical Activity Score of 3 or more, a NOSPECS grade of 4 or more, and a duration of less than 3 months. Any patient with an uncontrolled infection, another autoimmune disease, pregnancy or lactation was excluded. Diagnoses relied on clinical symptoms, serum thyroxine and TRAb, thyroid ultrasound and orbital computed tomography. PBMCs were separated from roughly 10 ml of fresh peripheral blood using Ficoll-Paque density gradient centrifugation. Total RNA was extracted using Trizol reagent, and RNA quality was assessed on an Agilent 2100 Bioanalyzer.

Concerning this clonotype itself: Its antigen remains unidentified. Base qualities are not recorded, but no much larger clone differs from it by a single base.

TCR beta CDR3 regions were amplified from RNA transcripts. For the first round of RT-PCR on the TCR CDR3, the HTBI primer set was used together with the Qiagen OneStep RT-PCR kit. The libraries were constructed in a second round of multiplex PCR and then size-selected and purified. Libraries were sequenced paired-end with 100 bp reads on an Illumina HiSeq2000. The study's processing was this. SOAPnuke was used to process the raw data, with reads discarded if the reads contained adapters or uncalled bases, had a mean Phred below 15, or lacked an exact constant-primer or identifier match. High-quality paired reads were merged using COPE v1.2.5, and each unique nucleotide sequence was defined as a clonotype. Clonotypes were aligned to IMGT TRBV, TRBD and TRBJ reference segments using MiTCR v1.1. Only V-J combinations with frequency above 0.0001, covering 99.2% of repertoires, were analysed. The TCS score was defined as the ratio of F50 (clonal expansion) to E x V (chaos), calculated using BLOSUM62-based TCRdist between CDR3 peptides within each V-J. Welch's t-statistics and random forest reduced several hundred V-J features to 10 to 15, which were used in a naive Bayes classifier (R e1071). In TCRdb, the public reads were trimmed at Q25 with fastp and aligned with MiXCR, with productive beta chains retained. One record per CDR3 amino acid sequence lists the most common genes and DNA. The V and J calls were not made by the authors but by TCRdb's processing. The sample profile shows 40,000 to 65,000 distinct CDR3 sequences; approximately 52% of them were found once. The top ten constitute just over 9% of the sample.

Sequencing was performed on blood. This receptor was identified in a woman aged 45-60 years with Graves' ophthalmopathy. This sequence uses TRBV7-2 and TRBJ2-1, with the D gene too uncertain to name. The CDR3 protein is CASSLYGYNEQFF. DNA sequence: TGTGCCAGCAGCCTCTACGGATACAATGAGCAGTTCTTC. With the rest looked up from the reference TRBV7-2 and TRBJ2-1 genes rather than sequenced, the full variable domain is GAGVSQSPSNKVTEKGKDVELRCDPISGHTALYWYRQSLGQGLEFLIYFQGNSAPDKSGLPSDRFSAERTGGSVSTLTIQRTQQEDSAVYLCASSLYGYNEQFFGPGTRLTVL.